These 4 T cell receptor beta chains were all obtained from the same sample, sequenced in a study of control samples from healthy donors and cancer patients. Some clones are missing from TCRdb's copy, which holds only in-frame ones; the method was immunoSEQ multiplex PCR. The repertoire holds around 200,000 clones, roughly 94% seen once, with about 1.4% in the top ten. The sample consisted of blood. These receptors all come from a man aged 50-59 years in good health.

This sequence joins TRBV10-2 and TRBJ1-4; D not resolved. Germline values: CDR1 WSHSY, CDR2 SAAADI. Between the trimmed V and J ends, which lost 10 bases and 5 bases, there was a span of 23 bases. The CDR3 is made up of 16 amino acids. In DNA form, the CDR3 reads TGCGCCAACAACCCCATCCGCCGGCAGCTCAATGAAAAACTGTTTTTT. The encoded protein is CANNPIRRQLNEKLFF.

The CDR3 spells CASSQGGGYYEQYF. Written as DNA, the CDR3 is TGTGCCAGCAGCCAGGGGGGAGGATACTACGAGCAGTACTTC. The genes are TRBV3-1 (or the pseudogene TRBV3-2) and TRBJ2-7, with D possibly TRBD2 on 6 matching bases. V was clipped by 3 bases and J by 3 bases, with 12 bases between them. Germline assignment: CDR1 LGHDT and CDR2 YNNKEL (reference sequence). This CDR3 is 14 amino acids long.

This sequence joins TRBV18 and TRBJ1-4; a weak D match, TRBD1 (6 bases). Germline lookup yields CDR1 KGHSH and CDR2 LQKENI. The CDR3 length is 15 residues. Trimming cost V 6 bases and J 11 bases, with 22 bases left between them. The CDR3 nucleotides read TGTGCCAGCTCCCCCCTCGGCAGGGGCGACTCCAAACTGTTTTTT. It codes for CASSPLGRGDSKLFF.

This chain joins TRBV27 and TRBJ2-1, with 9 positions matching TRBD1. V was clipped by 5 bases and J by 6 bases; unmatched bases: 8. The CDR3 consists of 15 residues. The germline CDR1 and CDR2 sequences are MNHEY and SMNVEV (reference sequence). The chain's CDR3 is CASSNRDRAFNEQFF. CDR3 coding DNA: TGTGCCAGCAGTAACCGGGACAGGGCCTTCAATGAGCAGTTCTTC.